This TCR beta chain was identified in a study of Tregs in tolerant kidney transplant recipients. Repertoires were generated with immunoSEQ multiplex PCR, while TCRdb's copy carries only in-frame clones and drops some. Here the sample spans about 110,000 clones, nearly 90% being singletons. Unstimulated regulatory T cells (CD4+CD25+CD127-), CD4+CD25- non-regulatory cells, CD4 and CD8 cells were FACS-sorted from thawed PBMCs. V lost 2 bases and J 2 bases, leaving 16 bases between the germline ends. Germline V CDR1 and CDR2: MDHEN, SYDVKM. The CDR3 has 16 residues. This sequence originates from a human donor who received a combined kidney and bone marrow transplant. The V call is TRBV28, the J call TRBJ2-7, with a possible D match to TRBD2 (6 bases). This sample comprised CD4+ T cells from blood, obtained before the transplant. The CDR3 region is CASSLPIAGGAYEQYF. CDR3 sequence (DNA): TGTGCCAGCAGTTTACCGATCGCAGGAGGGGCCTACGAGCAGTACTTC.